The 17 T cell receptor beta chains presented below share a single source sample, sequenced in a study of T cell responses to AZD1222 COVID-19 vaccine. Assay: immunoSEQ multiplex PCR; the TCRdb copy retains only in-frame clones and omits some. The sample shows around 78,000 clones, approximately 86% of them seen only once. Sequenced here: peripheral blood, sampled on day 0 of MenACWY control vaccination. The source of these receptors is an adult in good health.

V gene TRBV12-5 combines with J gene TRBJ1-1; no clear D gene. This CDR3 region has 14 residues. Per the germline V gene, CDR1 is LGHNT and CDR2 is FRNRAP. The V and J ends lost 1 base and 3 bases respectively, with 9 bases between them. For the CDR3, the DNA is TGTGCTAGTGGTTTGGGATACGGGGACACTGAAGCTTTCTTT. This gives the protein CASGLGYGDTEAFF.

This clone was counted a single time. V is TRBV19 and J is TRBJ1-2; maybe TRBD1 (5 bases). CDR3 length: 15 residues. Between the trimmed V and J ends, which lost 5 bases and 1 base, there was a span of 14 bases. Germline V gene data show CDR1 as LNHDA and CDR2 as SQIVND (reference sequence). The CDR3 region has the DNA TGTGCCAGTAGTTCAGCCGGGACGGATAACTATGGCTACACCTTC. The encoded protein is CASSSAGTDNYGYTF.

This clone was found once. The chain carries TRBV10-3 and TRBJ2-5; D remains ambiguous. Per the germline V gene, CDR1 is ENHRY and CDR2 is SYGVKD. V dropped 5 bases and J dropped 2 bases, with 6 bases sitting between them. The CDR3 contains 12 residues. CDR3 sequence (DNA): TGTGCCATCAGTTATCAACAAGAGACCCAGTACTTC. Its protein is CAISYQQETQYF.

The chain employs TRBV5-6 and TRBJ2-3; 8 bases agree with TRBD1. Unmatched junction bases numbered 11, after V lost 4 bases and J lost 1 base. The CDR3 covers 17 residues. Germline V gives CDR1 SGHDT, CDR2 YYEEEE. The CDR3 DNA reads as TGTGCCAGCAGCGGAGACAGGGGAAGAGGACGCACAGATACGCAGTATTTT. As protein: CASSGDRGRGRTDTQYF.

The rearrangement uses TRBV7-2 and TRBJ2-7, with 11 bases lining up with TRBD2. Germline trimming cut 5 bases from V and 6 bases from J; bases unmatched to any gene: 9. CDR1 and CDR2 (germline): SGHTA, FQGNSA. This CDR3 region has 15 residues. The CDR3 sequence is CASSMNLAGGLEQYF. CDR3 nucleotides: TGTGCCAGCAGCATGAATCTAGCGGGGGGTCTCGAGCAGTACTTC.

In DNA form, the CDR3 reads TGTGCCAGCAGCGTAGACCATAGCTCCTACGAGCAGTACTTC. It codes for CASSVDHSSYEQYF. V usage is TRBV9 and J usage is TRBJ2-7; D ambiguous. V gave up 0 bases and J gave up 0 bases, with 7 bases separating them. CDR1 SGDLS and CDR2 YYNGEE come from the germline V gene. The CDR3 is 14 residues long.

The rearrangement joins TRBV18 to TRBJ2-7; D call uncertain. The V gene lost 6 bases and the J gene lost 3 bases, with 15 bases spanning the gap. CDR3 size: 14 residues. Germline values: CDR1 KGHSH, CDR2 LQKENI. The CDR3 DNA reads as TGTGCCAGCTCGCCTGGGTGGCAAAACTACGAGCAGTACTTC. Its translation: CASSPGWQNYEQYF.

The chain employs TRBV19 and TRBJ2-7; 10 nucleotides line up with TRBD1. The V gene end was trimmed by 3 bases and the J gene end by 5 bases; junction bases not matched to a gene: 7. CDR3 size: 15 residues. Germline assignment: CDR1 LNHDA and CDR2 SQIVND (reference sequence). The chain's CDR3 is CASSIRGQGRHEQYF. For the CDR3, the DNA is TGTGCCAGTAGTATTCGGGGACAGGGGAGACACGAGCAGTACTTC.

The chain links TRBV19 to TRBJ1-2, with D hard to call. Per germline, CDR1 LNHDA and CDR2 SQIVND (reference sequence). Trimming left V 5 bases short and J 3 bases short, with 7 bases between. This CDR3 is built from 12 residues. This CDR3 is CASSLADYGYTF. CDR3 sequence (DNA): TGTGCCAGTAGTTTGGCAGACTATGGCTACACCTTC.

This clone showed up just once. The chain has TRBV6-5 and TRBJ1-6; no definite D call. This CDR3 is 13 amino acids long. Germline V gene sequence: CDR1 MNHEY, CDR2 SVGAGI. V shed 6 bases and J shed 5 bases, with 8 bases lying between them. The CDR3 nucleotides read TGTGCCAGCAGGCGACGGGATAATTCACCCCTCCACTTT. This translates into CASRRRDNSPLHF.

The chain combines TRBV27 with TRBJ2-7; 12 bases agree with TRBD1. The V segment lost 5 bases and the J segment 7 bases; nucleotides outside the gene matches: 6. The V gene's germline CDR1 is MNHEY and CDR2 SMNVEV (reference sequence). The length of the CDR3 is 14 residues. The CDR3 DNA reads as TGTGCCAGCAGTAGTCGGGACAGGGGGCGAGAGCAGTACTTC. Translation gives CASSSRDRGREQYF.

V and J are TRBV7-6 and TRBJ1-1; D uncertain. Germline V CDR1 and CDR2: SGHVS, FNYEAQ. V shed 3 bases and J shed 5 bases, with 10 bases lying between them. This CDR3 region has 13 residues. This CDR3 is CASSFGAGTEAFF. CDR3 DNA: TGTGCCAGCAGCTTCGGTGCCGGAACTGAAGCTTTCTTT.

The CDR3 nucleotides are TGTGCCAGCAGCCGCGGGACAGAGAACACTGAAGCTTTCTTT. The encoded protein is CASSRGTENTEAFF. J is TRBJ1-1 and V is TRBV7-2; 7 bases map to TRBD1. Germline assignment: CDR1 SGHTA and CDR2 FQGNSA. CDR3 length equals 14 residues. V dropped 5 bases and J dropped 1; count of bases not matched to a gene: 4. The variable domain in full, with the rest retrieved from reference TRBV7-2 and TRBJ1-1, is GAGVSQSPSNKVTEKGKDVELRCDPISGHTALYWYRQSLGQGLEFLIYFQGNSAPDKSGLPSDRFSAERTGGSVSTLTIQRTQQEDSAVYLCASSRGTENTEAFFGQGTRLTVV.

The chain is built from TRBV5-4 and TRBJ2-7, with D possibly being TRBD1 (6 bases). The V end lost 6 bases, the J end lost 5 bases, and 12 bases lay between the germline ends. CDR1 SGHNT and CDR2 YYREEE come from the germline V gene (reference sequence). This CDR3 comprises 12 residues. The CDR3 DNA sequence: TGTGCCAGCAACACTAGGGACAACGAGCAGTACTTC. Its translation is CASNTRDNEQYF.

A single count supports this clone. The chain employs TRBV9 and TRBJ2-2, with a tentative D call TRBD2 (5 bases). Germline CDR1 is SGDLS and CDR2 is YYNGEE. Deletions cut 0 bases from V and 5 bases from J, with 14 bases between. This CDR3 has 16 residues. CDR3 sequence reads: CASSVGPGGGTGELFF. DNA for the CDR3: TGTGCCAGCAGCGTAGGTCCAGGAGGCGGTACCGGGGAGCTGTTTTTT.

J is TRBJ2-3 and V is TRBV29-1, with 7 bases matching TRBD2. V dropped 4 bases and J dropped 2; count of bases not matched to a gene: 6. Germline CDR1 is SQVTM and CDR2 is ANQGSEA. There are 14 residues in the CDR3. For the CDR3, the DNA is TGCAGCGTTGGGAGCGGGGTTAACACAGATACGCAGTATTTT. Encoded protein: CSVGSGVNTDTQYF.

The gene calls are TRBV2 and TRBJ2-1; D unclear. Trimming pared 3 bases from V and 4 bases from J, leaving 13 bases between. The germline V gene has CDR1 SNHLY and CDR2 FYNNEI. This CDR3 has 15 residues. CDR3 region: CASSEVGNRYNEQFF. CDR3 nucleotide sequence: TGTGCCAGCAGTGAGGTTGGGAATAGATACAATGAGCAGTTCTTC.